This TCR beta chain was captured in a study of beta chain features in type 1 diabetes. Overall study findings and caveats: Small HLA sub-analyses could not settle whether HLA shapes TCRB rearrangement.

Expressed TCRB transcripts were sequenced because the isolated RNA had all been reverse transcribed beforehand. Using immunoSEQ multiplex PCR, the repertoire was profiled, and TCRdb retains in-frame clones only, with some absent. The table records approximately 17,000 clones, around 59% of them present only once. Per the germline V gene, CDR1 is SNHLY and CDR2 is FYNNEI. Trimming shortened V by 5 bases and J by 5 bases, and 10 bases separated the two germline ends. This CDR3 has 12 amino acids. In the case of this clone: What it binds is not known.

Once sorted, every population was more than 98% pure. The chain recombines TRBV2 with TRBJ2-7; the D is unclear. This clonotype was sampled from a woman in her late teens or twenties in good health. The sequencing input was stem cell memory CD4+ T cells from blood. The DNA for the CDR3 is TGTGCCAGCAGTTATTCAAGCGACGAGCAGTACTTC. Encoded protein: CASSYSSDEQYF.